What follows are 21 T cell receptor beta chains derived from one specimen sequenced in a study of identical twins. MiXCR, run by TCRdb on the 5' RACE reads, gives a single entry per CDR3 protein. The sample includes over 200,000 distinct CDR3 sequences, around 6.5% of them seen just once. Separately, the same data were catalogued under a study of T cells expressing NK-cell markers.

The sequenced material came from CD8+ T cells sorted from blood. These receptors came from a woman aged 18 to 35 in good health.

The table lists this clonotype with a few counts. V gene TRBV20-1 combines with J gene TRBJ2-3; TRBD2 aligns across 7 bases. V shed 2 bases and J 3 bases; nucleotides not matched to a gene: 11. In germline, CDR1 is DFQATT, CDR2 SNEGSKA (reference sequence). This CDR3 is 16 amino acids long. The CDR3 coding sequence is TGCAGTGCTAGAATTCGACTAGCAGTAGGGACAGATACGCAGTATTTT. It encodes CSARIRLAVGTDTQYF.

The CDR3 coding sequence is TGTGCCAGCAGCCCAGCCCCCCGACAGACCTCTTACAATGAGCAGTTCTTC. Protein sequence: CASSPAPRQTSYNEQFF. The chain combines TRBV14 with TRBJ2-1; possible D gene TRBD1, 5 bases. CDR1 and CDR2 from the germline V gene are SGHDN and FVKESK. V shed 4 bases and J shed 4 bases, with 20 bases lying between them. This CDR3 is built from 17 residues.

This clonotype was observed many times. The chain links TRBV29-1 to TRBJ2-2; D possibly corresponds to TRBD2 (7 bases). The germline V and J ends were trimmed by 2 bases and 2 bases, with 12 bases remaining between them. In germline, CDR1 is SQVTM, CDR2 ANQGSEA. The CDR3 totals 15 residues. The CDR3 nucleotides read TGCAGCGTTGAATCCGGGGGGCTTAACACCGGGGAGCTGTTTTTT. It codes for CSVESGGLNTGELFF.

The V call is TRBV20-1, the J call TRBJ2-1, with 10 bases that match TRBD2. Looked up from germline, CDR1 is DFQATT and CDR2 is SNEGSKA (reference sequence). The CDR3 spans 15 residues. Trimming removed 4 bases from V and 5 bases from J; junction bases left unmatched: 8. In nucleotides, the CDR3 is TGCAGTGCTATCATCACTAGCGGGATACACAATGAGCAGTTCTTC. Residues: CSAIITSGIHNEQFF.

This clonotype occurred many times. This chain connects TRBV29-1 to TRBJ1-2, with D uncertain. Per the germline V gene, CDR1 is SQVTM and CDR2 is ANQGSEA. V shed 7 bases and J shed 6 bases, with 18 bases lying between them. This CDR3 has 13 amino acids. The CDR3 spells CSAAPSDEDGYTF. The CDR3 nucleotides read TGCAGCGCAGCACCATCGGACGAGGATGGCTACACCTTC. Drawing the rest from reference TRBV29-1 and TRBJ1-2, the complete variable domain is SAVISQKPSRDICQRGTSLTIQCQVDSQVTMMFWYRQQPGQSLTLIATANQGSEATYESGFVIDKFPISRPNLTFSTLTVSNMSPEDSSIYLCSAAPSDEDGYTFGSGTRLTVV.

This clonotype has ten or more counts. The chain is built from TRBV9 and TRBJ2-7; D is tentatively TRBD1 or TRBD2 (5 bases each). Germline V gives CDR1 SGDLS, CDR2 YYNGEE. The CDR3 has 13 residues. Trimming pared 4 bases from V and 7 bases from J, leaving 15 bases between. CDR3 in DNA: TGTGCCAGCAGCACAGGACTGCTAGTGGAGCAGTACTTC. It specifies CASSTGLLVEQYF.

The chain has TRBV14 and TRBJ2-1, with 7 positions matching TRBD1. The CDR3 runs to 15 residues. Germline lookup yields CDR1 SGHDN and CDR2 FVKESK. V shed 5 bases, J shed 2 bases, and the junction held 6 bases outside the gene matches. The CDR3 loop is CASSSRDRAYNEQFF. In DNA form, the CDR3 reads TGTGCCAGCAGCTCCCGGGACAGAGCCTACAATGAGCAGTTCTTC.

J is TRBJ2-1 and V is TRBV25-1, with D hard to call. Germline CDR1 and CDR2: MGHDK and SYGVNS. The V end lost 8 bases, the J end lost 1 base, and 3 bases lay between the germline ends. This CDR3 is built from 11 residues. This CDR3 is CASGSYNEQFF. The CDR3 region has the DNA TGTGCCAGCGGATCCTACAATGAGCAGTTCTTC.

This clonotype was observed at least ten times. The chain has TRBV10-3 and TRBJ2-7; no clear D. The germline gives CDR1 ENHRY, CDR2 SYGVKD. CDR3 length: 12 amino acids. V lost 3 bases to trimming and J lost 4 bases, with 7 bases between them. CDR3 sequence: CAISEVGYEQYF. The CDR3 DNA follows: TGTGCCATCAGTGAAGTAGGATACGAGCAGTACTTC.

The table lists this clonotype with a few counts. The CDR3 here is CSARETGHTEAFF. The CDR3 coding sequence is TGCAGTGCTAGAGAGACAGGCCACACTGAAGCTTTCTTT. The chain is built from TRBV20-1 and TRBJ1-1; D is possibly TRBD1 (6 bases). V was pared by 0 bases and J by 3 bases, with 8 bases between. The CDR3 length is 13 residues. The germline CDR1 and CDR2 sequences are DFQATT and SNEGSKA (reference sequence).

This clonotype was recorded at least ten times. The chain carries TRBV4-1 and TRBJ2-2; 9 nucleotides agree with TRBD1. The CDR3 is 16 residues long. Germline-derived CDR1 and CDR2 are MGHRA and YSYEKL. V was pared by 2 bases and J by 5 bases, with 6 bases of the junction left unmatched. CDR3 DNA sequence: TGCGCCAGCAGCCAAACCGGGACAGGGAAGACCGGGGAGCTGTTTTTT. The encoded protein is CASSQTGTGKTGELFF.

This clonotype was counted between two and nine times. The chain carries TRBV10-3 and TRBJ2-1; D is unclear. The CDR3 length is 15 residues. Germline V gene sequence: CDR1 ENHRY, CDR2 SYGVKD. V lost 2 bases and J lost 3, with 11 bases in between. Written as DNA, the CDR3 is TGTGCCATCAGTGAGATCTGGAAAGTCTACAATGAGCAGTTCTTC. Protein: CAISEIWKVYNEQFF.

This clonotype was detected a few times. V is TRBV6-2 or TRBV6-3 and J is TRBJ2-7; 10 bases are shared with TRBD2. Germline CDR1 is MNHEY and CDR2 is SVGEGT. V shed 0 bases and J 3 bases; nucleotides not matched to a gene: 5. The CDR3 sequence is 16 residues long. In DNA form, the CDR3 reads TGTGCCAGCAGTTACTCTGGACTAGCGGTAGACTACGAGCAGTACTTC. It translates to CASSYSGLAVDYEQYF.

The genes are TRBV9 and TRBJ2-1, with 11 bases aligning to TRBD2. The CDR3 is 17 amino acids. Germline V gene data show CDR1 as SGDLS and CDR2 as YYNGEE. The ends lost 3 bases at V and 1 base at J; junction bases unmatched: 6. The CDR3 coding sequence is TGTGCCAGCAGCGCCGTTAGCGGGGGGGTATCCTACAATGAGCAGTTCTTC. This encodes CASSAVSGGVSYNEQFF.

The chain combines TRBV14 with TRBJ2-3; D gene ambiguous. The V end lost 2 bases, the J end lost 5 bases, and 8 bases lay between the germline ends. Germline CDR1 is SGHDN and CDR2 is FVKESK. The CDR3 contains 13 residues. The CDR3 DNA follows: TGTGCCAGCAGCCAAACAAATGGAGATACGCAGTATTTT. Amino acid sequence: CASSQTNGDTQYF.

This clonotype was recorded a few times. This chain connects TRBV6-1 to TRBJ2-3, with D unclear. The V gene lost 7 bases and the J gene lost 1 base, with 15 bases spanning the gap. This CDR3 has 15 amino acids. Germline CDR1 MNHNS, CDR2 SASEGT. The CDR3 nucleotides read TGTGCCAGCACCCTTTCTTGGGCGGGCACAGATACGCAGTATTTT. Its protein product is CASTLSWAGTDTQYF.

This clonotype has only a few counts. Here the CDR3 DNA reads TGTGCCAGCAGTAACGAGGGACAGCCTAATCAGCCCCAGCATTTT. This sequence encodes CASSNEGQPNQPQHF. The chain combines TRBV6-5 with TRBJ1-5; TRBD1 agrees at 7 bases. This CDR3 has 15 amino acids. The V gene end was trimmed by 5 bases and the J gene end by 4 bases; junction bases not matched to a gene: 8. Germline CDR1 and CDR2: MNHEY and SVGAGI.

The chain recombines TRBV4-3 with TRBJ2-7; possibly TRBD2 for D (6 bases). V shed 0 bases and J shed 4 bases, with 16 bases lying between them. The CDR3 runs to 16 residues. From germline, CDR1 is LGHNA and CDR2 YSLEER. The CDR3 region is CASSQEVRENNYEQYF. DNA for the CDR3: TGCGCCAGCAGCCAAGAGGTACGGGAGAATAATTACGAGCAGTACTTC.

The genes are TRBV5-1 and TRBJ2-4, with D tentatively TRBD2 (5 bases). Trimming cost V 4 bases and J 9 bases, with 17 bases left between them. Germline values: CDR1 SGHRS, CDR2 YFSETQ. The CDR3 has 14 amino acids. CDR3 amino acids: CASSDGLEQFIQYF. In DNA, the CDR3 is TGCGCCAGCAGCGACGGACTGGAACAGTTCATTCAGTACTTC.

This clonotype was counted ten times or more. The chain has TRBV5-6 and TRBJ1-5, with D perhaps TRBD1 (6 bases). Germline V gene data show CDR1 as SGHDT and CDR2 as YYEEEE. CDR3 length equals 13 residues. V dropped 2 bases and J dropped 6 bases, with 9 bases sitting between them. CDR3 sequence (DNA): TGTGCCAGCAGCTTAACAGGGCTTCAGCCCCAGCATTTT. Translation gives CASSLTGLQPQHF.

Many counts were recorded for this clonotype. The chain joins TRBV7-6 to TRBJ2-2; possible D gene TRBD2, 5 bases. V gave up 1 base and J gave up 3 bases, with 12 bases separating them. The germline gives CDR1 SGHVS, CDR2 FNYEAQ. CDR3 size: 16 residues. CDR3 nucleotides: TGTGCCAGCAGCTTAGTTGAGAGGGTATACACCGGGGAGCTGTTTTTT. It encodes CASSLVERVYTGELFF.